This record looks at one T cell receptor (beta chain) sequence and its context. Germline V gene data show CDR1 as SGDLS and CDR2 as YYNGEE. Trimming at V came to 4 bases and at J to 4 bases, leaving 5 bases not matched to a gene. This CDR3 region has 14 residues. Random-hexamer reverse transcription was applied to about 0.5 to 1 ug RNA. TCRdb used MiXCR to reprocess the immunoSEQ multiplex PCR reads, holding one entry per CDR3 protein. The table lists about 85,000 distinct CDR3 sequences, approximately 95% of them singletons. This sample was taken from a study of CD8 T cells in Susac syndrome. Input material: CD8+ T cells from PBMCs. The clonotype was recovered from a human donor with Susac syndrome. The chain links TRBV9 to TRBJ1-2; 9 nucleotides match TRBD1. This chain's CDR3 is CASSPEDRGYGYTF. For the CDR3, the DNA is TGTGCCAGCAGCCCAGAGGACAGGGGCTATGGCTACACCTTC.